Listed here are 31 T cell receptor beta chains from one sample, sequenced in a study of low-dose radiotherapy and immunotherapy resistance in tumors. TRAV- and TRBV-specific primers were used for first-strand cDNA, which covered alpha and beta chains. TCRs were amplified for roughly 20 PCR cycles with a constant-region primer and V-primer adapter. TCRdb re-called the reads through MiXCR, storing one row per CDR3 protein. Seen here are around 80,000 distinct CDR3 sequences, about a sixth observed once, and the top ten hold 1.1% to 1.5%. Time point defined: after trial treatment. Noted treatment: LDRT plus nivolumab, ipilimumab, low-dose cyclophosphamide and aspirin (RACIN trial). The sample here was PBMCs, taken after low-dose radiotherapy plus immunotherapy. The receptor source for this set is a male donor with prostate cancer.

This clonotype was found many times. The chain carries TRBV24-1 and TRBJ2-1; D perhaps matches TRBD1 (6 bases). The V gene lost 3 bases and the J gene lost 3 bases, with 14 bases spanning the gap. CDR1 KGHDR and CDR2 SFDVKD come from the germline V gene. The CDR3 has 16 amino acids. CDR3 in DNA: TGTGCCACCAGTGATCCCTACAGGGCTAGCTACAATGAGCAGTTCTTC. This codes for CATSDPYRASYNEQFF.

There are many counts of this clonotype. The rearrangement uses TRBV4-1 and TRBJ2-2; TRBD1 is a possible D gene (5 bases). There are 18 residues in the CDR3. The germline V and J ends were trimmed by 2 bases and 7 bases, with 23 bases remaining between them. CDR1 is MGHRA and CDR2 is YSYEKL in the germline V gene. The CDR3 sequence: CASSQSLKGNWDGGELFF. The CDR3 DNA reads TGCGCCAGCAGCCAAAGCCTAAAGGGGAATTGGGATGGCGGGGAGCTGTTTTTT.

The V gene is TRBV18, the J gene TRBJ2-3, with D maybe TRBD2 (7 bases). Germline CDR1 reads KGHSH; CDR2 reads LQKENI. The CDR3 totals 15 residues. Trimming took off 0 bases at V and 5 bases at J, with 12 bases between the two ends. The CDR3 is CASSPPRGGGDTQYF. The CDR3 DNA reads TGTGCCAGCTCACCACCGCGCGGGGGCGGAGATACGCAGTATTTT.

This clonotype was picked up many times. The gene calls are TRBV4-3 and TRBJ2-3, with TRBD2 as a possible D gene (5 bases). The V end was cut by 4 bases, the J end by 0 bases, with 14 bases between. Germline V gene data show CDR1 as LGHNA and CDR2 as YSLEER. This CDR3 spans 16 amino acids. In DNA form, the CDR3 reads TGCGCCAGCAGCCCGTACCTGGCGGGTAGCACAGATACGCAGTATTTT. Its translation is CASSPYLAGSTDTQYF.

This clonotype was counted at least ten times. The chain links TRBV27 to TRBJ1-1; perhaps TRBD1 as D (6 bases). Germline CDR1 and CDR2: MNHEY and SMNVEV (reference sequence). The CDR3 loop spans 15 amino acids. The V end lost 7 bases, the J end lost 0 bases, and 15 bases lay between the germline ends. The DNA for the CDR3 is TGTGCCAGCATTAAAGGGGGACCCTTGAACACTGAAGCTTTCTTT. As protein: CASIKGGPLNTEAFF.

This clonotype was detected many times. The chain joins TRBV3-1 to TRBJ2-7, with 11 bases identical to TRBD2. Per the germline V gene, CDR1 is LGHDT and CDR2 is YNNKEL (reference sequence). After removal of 0 bases from V and 4 bases from J, the junction contained 8 bases not matched to a gene. The CDR3 length is 17 residues. This CDR3 is CASSQDGRLAGLYEQYF. CDR3 in DNA: TGTGCCAGCAGCCAAGATGGCCGACTAGCGGGATTGTACGAGCAGTACTTC.

The V call is TRBV5-1, the J call TRBJ2-1, with 11 positions matching TRBD2. The V and J ends lost 0 bases and 7 bases, in that order; junction bases with no gene match: 3. Germline loops: CDR1 SGHRS, CDR2 YFSETQ. CDR3 length equals 15 residues. This chain's CDR3 is CASSLVRLAGNEQFF. DNA for the CDR3: TGCGCCAGCAGCTTGGTGAGACTAGCGGGGAATGAGCAGTTCTTC.

The CDR3 nucleotides read TGTGCCAGCAGCCCTACAGGGGTCTCCTACAATGAGCAGTTCTTC. This gives the protein CASSPTGVSYNEQFF. The chain uses TRBV7-6 and TRBJ2-1; 7 nucleotides line up with TRBD1. Looked up from germline, CDR1 is SGHVS and CDR2 is FNYEAQ. V lost 5 bases to trimming and J lost 0 bases; unmatched junction nucleotides: 4. The CDR3 length is 15 residues.

This clonotype was observed many times. The V call is TRBV4-1, the J call TRBJ1-2; 10 bases match TRBD1. The CDR3 length is 19 residues. Germline-derived CDR1 and CDR2 are MGHRA and YSYEKL. Trimming at V came to 0 bases and at J to 3 bases, leaving 13 bases not matched to a gene. CDR3 nucleotide sequence: TGCGCCAGCAGCCAAGATTACCCCATCCCGACAGGGGGCGACTATGGCTACACCTTC. The encoded protein is CASSQDYPIPTGGDYGYTF.

At least ten counts were recorded for this clonotype. J is TRBJ2-3 and V is TRBV7-9, with 13 positions matching TRBD2. CDR1 is SEHNR, CDR2 FQNEAQ, per germline (reference sequence). V lost 4 bases, J lost 0 bases, and 4 bases stayed unmatched. The CDR3 is 17 residues long. In DNA form, the CDR3 reads TGTGCCAGCAGCTCGCGGACTAGCGGGGGAAGCACAGATACGCAGTATTTT. Its translation is CASSSRTSGGSTDTQYF.

As concerns this clonotype: A far larger clone differs by one base, so this is likely a read error. The chain employs TRBV14 and TRBJ2-7; D gene uncertain. The germline V and J ends were trimmed by 2 bases and 7 bases, with 12 bases remaining between them. This CDR3 region has 13 residues. Germline CDR1 reads SGHDN; CDR2 reads FVKESK. The CDR3 sequence is CASSQRQHNEQYF. In nucleotides, the CDR3 is TGTGCCAGCAGCCAAAGGCAGCACAATGAGCAGTACTTC.

This clonotype was seen many times. The chain has TRBV12-3 or TRBV12-4 and TRBJ2-2; 8 nucleotides align to TRBD1. V was clipped by 5 bases and J by 7 bases; unmatched bases: 6. This CDR3 region has 14 residues. The CDR3 loop reads CASSTGQGGGELFF. The CDR3 DNA sequence: TGTGCCAGCAGTACTGGACAGGGCGGCGGGGAGCTGTTTTTT.

This clonotype has ten or more counts. This chain uses TRBV20-1 with TRBJ2-1; D not certain. Germline CDR1 reads DFQATT; CDR2 reads SNEGSKA (reference sequence). Trimming cost V 3 bases and J 5 bases, with 11 bases left between them. This CDR3 is 13 amino acids long. The CDR3 region is CSASPQSNNEQFF. The CDR3 DNA reads TGCAGTGCTAGTCCCCAATCCAACAATGAGCAGTTCTTC.

This clonotype was found many times. V is TRBV7-9 and J is TRBJ1-5, with D maybe TRBD1 (5 bases). V was shortened by 5 bases and J by 0 bases, with 14 bases between the two germline ends. The CDR3 covers 16 residues. Germline V gene lookup returns CDR1 SEHNR and CDR2 FQNEAQ (reference sequence). CDR3 in amino acids: CASSPIDSYSNQPQHF. The CDR3 DNA sequence: TGTGCCAGCAGCCCGATCGACAGTTATAGCAATCAGCCCCAGCATTTT.

This clonotype has ten or more counts. The rearrangement uses TRBV10-1 and TRBJ2-1; D is perhaps TRBD1 (6 bases). Germline assignment: CDR1 WNHNN and CDR2 SYGVQD (reference sequence). The length of the CDR3 is 21 residues. The V gene lost 3 bases and the J gene lost 8 bases, with 35 bases spanning the gap. CDR3 bases: TGCGCCAGCAGTGAAGGGTTACTAGGGGGTAGTCGTGACCAGACTCAGGATGAGCAGTTCTTC. Amino acids: CASSEGLLGGSRDQTQDEQFF.

This clonotype is medium-sized by share. This rearrangement joins TRBV7-2 to TRBJ2-1; 8 bases are shared with TRBD2. V shed 1 base and J 7 bases; nucleotides not matched to a gene: 9. CDR1 and CDR2 from the germline V gene are SGHTA and FQGNSA. This CDR3 contains 16 residues. This chain's CDR3 is CASSLVRVAGQNEQFF. In DNA form, the CDR3 reads TGTGCCAGCAGCTTAGTCAGGGTAGCGGGACAAAATGAGCAGTTCTTC.

This clonotype was seen many times. The rearrangement links TRBV18 to TRBJ2-7; D is unresolved. The V end lost 0 bases, the J end lost 7 bases, and 16 bases lay between the germline ends. The V gene's germline CDR1 is KGHSH and CDR2 LQKENI. This CDR3 is 15 amino acids long. In nucleotides, the CDR3 is TGTGCCAGCTCACCACCGGCAGGCATCTTGGGGGAGCAGTACTTC. Translated, it gives CASSPPAGILGEQYF.

This clonotype showed up many times. The CDR3: CASRPGPRSYTF. The CDR3 region has the DNA TGTGCCAGCAGACCCGGGCCCCGTAGCTACACCTTC. The chain employs TRBV28 and TRBJ1-2; D is unresolved. The CDR3 contains 12 residues. The V and J ends lost 6 bases and 9 bases respectively, with 14 bases between them. The germline gives CDR1 MDHEN, CDR2 SYDVKM.

Of note for this clonotype: A far larger clone lies a single base away; this is likely a read error. This chain connects TRBV6-1 to TRBJ2-5; D might be TRBD1 (5 bases). The V gene's germline CDR1 is MNHNS and CDR2 SASEGT. CDR3 length equals 15 residues. V lost 6 bases, J lost 4 bases, and 18 bases lay in between. This chain's CDR3 is CASRYSGRVGETQYF. CDR3 nucleotides: TGTGCCAGCAGGTACTCGGGCAGGGTCGGAGAGACCCAGTACTTC.

Notes on this clonotype: A much more abundant neighbour one base away suggests this may be a read error. The V gene is TRBV27, the J gene TRBJ2-7; a possible D gene is TRBD1 (5 bases). The CDR3 consists of 15 residues. Looked up from germline, CDR1 is MNHEY and CDR2 is SMNVEV (reference sequence). V lost 6 bases to trimming and J lost 2 bases, with 17 bases between them. This CDR3 is CASSLGKRGAYEQYF. The DNA of the CDR3 is TGTGCCAGCAGCCTTGGGAAAAGGGGCGCCTACGAGCAGTACTTC.

This clonotype showed up many times. The V call is TRBV5-1, the J call TRBJ2-7, with D maybe TRBD2 (8 bases). Germline CDR1 SGHRS, CDR2 YFSETQ. V gave up 4 bases and J gave up 0 bases, with 17 bases separating them. This CDR3 spans 16 amino acids. CDR3 loop: CASSLNSGTASYEQYF. The DNA for the CDR3 is TGCGCCAGCAGCCTGAATAGCGGGACAGCCTCCTACGAGCAGTACTTC. Based on the CDR3 plus reference TRBV5-1 and TRBJ2-7, the full variable domain is KAGVTQTPRYLIKTRGQQVTLSCSPISGHRSVSWYQQTPGQGLQFLFEYFSETQRNKGNFPGRFSGRQFSNSRSEMNVSTLELGDSALYLCASSLNSGTASYEQYFGPGTRLTVT.

This clonotype was seen many times. The rearrangement joins TRBV3-1 to TRBJ2-1; 12 bases agree with TRBD2. The CDR3 contains 19 residues. Trimming cost V 3 bases and J 7 bases; bases outside gene matches: 16. Germline V gene sequence: CDR1 LGHDT, CDR2 YNNKEL (reference sequence). CDR3 region: CASSHTLGPTSGSSNEQFF. The CDR3 coding sequence is TGTGCCAGCAGCCACACTCTTGGGCCGACTAGCGGGAGTAGTAATGAGCAGTTCTTC.

About this clonotype itself: A much larger clone is a single base away; this may be a read error. The chain carries TRBV28 and TRBJ1-2; 9 positions match TRBD1. Germline V gene data show CDR1 as MDHEN and CDR2 as SYDVKM. This CDR3 spans 12 amino acids. The CDR3 DNA reads TGTGCCGGCAGGACAGGGGAGGGAGGCTACACCTTC. The encoded protein is CAGRTGEGGYTF.

This chain connects TRBV6-2 or TRBV6-3 to TRBJ2-1; TRBD2 matches 10 bases. This CDR3 comprises 17 residues. CDR1 is MNHEY and CDR2 is SVGEGT in the germline V gene. V lost 0 bases to trimming and J lost 4 bases; unmatched junction nucleotides: 6. CDR3 in amino acids: CASSYSKAGGSYNEQFF. The CDR3 region has the DNA TGTGCCAGCAGTTACTCGAAAGCGGGAGGGAGTTACAATGAGCAGTTCTTC.

V and J are TRBV28 and TRBJ2-7, with D perhaps matching TRBD1 (6 bases). V lost 3 bases, J lost 0 bases, and 12 bases lay in between. Germline V gene sequence: CDR1 MDHEN, CDR2 SYDVKM. The CDR3 runs 15 residues. The CDR3 region is CASSFYGQNSYEQYF. The CDR3 nucleotides read TGTGCCAGCAGTTTCTATGGACAGAACTCCTACGAGCAGTACTTC. The full variable domain, its missing parts supplied by reference TRBV28 and TRBJ2-7, is DVKVTQSSRYLVKRTGEKVFLECVQDMDHENMFWYRQDPGLGLRLIYFSYDVKMKEKGDIPEGYSVSREKKERFSLILESASTNQTSMYLCASSFYGQNSYEQYFGPGTRLTVT.

The J gene is TRBJ2-1, the V gene TRBV20-1; 7 bases are a match to TRBD2. The germline V gene has CDR1 DFQATT and CDR2 SNEGSKA (reference sequence). Losses at the gene ends were 6 bases for V and 2 bases for J; bases not matched to a gene: 7. The CDR3 has 14 amino acids. CDR3: CSAGLGLAYNEQFF. The DNA of the CDR3 is TGCAGTGCGGGTTTAGGACTAGCCTACAATGAGCAGTTCTTC.

A remark on this clonotype: The junction departs from the called germline gene at one end, perhaps through a read error. J is TRBJ2-7 and V is TRBV6-2 or TRBV6-3; D ambiguous. This CDR3 contains 14 residues. From germline, CDR1 is MNHEY and CDR2 SVGEGT. The CDR3 loop is CASSYGVEVGEPYF. CDR3 nucleotides: TGTGCCAGCAGTTACGGGGTGGAAGTAGGCGAGCCGTACTTC.

This clonotype was picked up many times. This chain joins TRBV20-1 and TRBJ1-1; 7 bases are shared with TRBD1. The CDR3 extends over 12 amino acids. With V trimmed by 6 bases and J by 7 bases, 8 bases remained unmatched. Germline loops: CDR1 DFQATT, CDR2 SNEGSKA (reference sequence). Here the CDR3 DNA reads TGCAGTGCCCGACAGGGACCCGTTGAAGCTTTCTTT. It is translated as CSARQGPVEAFF.

This clonotype has a count of ten or more. This chain links TRBV5-1 with TRBJ2-3; 11 bases match TRBD2. The CDR3 totals 16 residues. Germline CDR1 is SGHRS and CDR2 is YFSETQ. With 4 bases clipped from V and 6 bases from J, the junction kept 10 bases outside the gene matches. The CDR3 nucleotides are TGCGCCAGCAGCCTTCCTAATTTAGCGGGAGGGGATACGCAGTATTTT. It encodes CASSLPNLAGGDTQYF.

The chain employs TRBV7-2 and TRBJ2-4; 9 bases fit TRBD2. The CDR3 covers 15 residues. Trimming cost V 4 bases and J 9 bases; bases outside gene matches: 10. Germline loops: CDR1 SGHTA, CDR2 FQGNSA. The CDR3 region has the DNA TGTGCCAGCAGCTCTGGCGCGGGAGGGGCGAGCATTCAGTACTTC. Translating it yields CASSSGAGGASIQYF.

This clonotype was counted many times. The gene calls are TRBV11-2 and TRBJ2-5; D is possibly TRBD1 (6 bases). The CDR3 is 14 amino acids. The V gene lost 2 bases and the J gene lost 5 bases, with 12 bases spanning the gap. Germline V CDR1 and CDR2: SGHAT, FQNNGV. The CDR3 coding sequence is TGTGCCAGCAGCTTAATACAGGGCTGGGAGACCCAGTACTTC. This translates into CASSLIQGWETQYF. The variable domain in full, with the rest retrieved from reference TRBV11-2 and TRBJ2-5, is EAGVAQSPRYKIIEKRQSVAFWCNPISGHATLYWYQQILGQGPKLLIQFQNNGVVDDSQLPKDRFSAERLKGVDSTLKIQPAKLEDSAVYLCASSLIQGWETQYFGPGTRLLVL.